A selection of T cell receptor beta chains follows, all from one sample in a study of blood T cells in healthy people across ages. Via MiXCR, TCRdb re-called the 5' RACE reads, giving one row per CDR3 protein. The table lists about 1.6 million distinct CDR3 sequences, about 35% of them singletons, with approximately 10% in the top ten. The material sequenced was blood. These receptors all come from a woman aged 25 to 39 in good health. The conserved cysteine and the conserved F or W are not part of the CDR3 here. A D gene is named only where the DNA matches it firmly.

D,V,J,CDR3
-,TRBV7-3,TRBJ2-2,ASSLTHFDTGELF
-,TRBV7-6,TRBJ1-1,ASSSGGKPNTEAF
-,TRBV3-1,TRBJ2-6,ASSHGSSGTNVLT
TRBD1,TRBV29-1,TRBJ2-3,SADRGQSTDTQY
-,TRBV6-2/TRBV6-3,TRBJ2-1,ASSCSTGGVSSYNEQF
-,TRBV4-2,TRBJ2-5,ASSQEFQETQY
-,TRBV7-9,TRBJ1-6,ASSDHGGNSPLH
-,TRBV20-1,TRBJ2-7,SATAGAAIYEQY
TRBD1,TRBV4-2,TRBJ2-7,ASSQAGTGDYERY
-,TRBV29-1,TRBJ2-3,SVGGRNTDTQY
TRBD2,TRBV7-8,TRBJ2-1,ASSLALAGASQFYNEQF
TRBD1,TRBV30,TRBJ2-7,AWSVGTGREQY
TRBD2,TRBV4-2,TRBJ2-7,ASSPRGDPQVY
TRBD2,TRBV4-1,TRBJ2-5,ASSQNPGLDHETQY
TRBD2,TRBV29-1,TRBJ2-2,SVGVTSANTGELF
-,TRBV10-3,TRBJ2-1,AISEAPTYNEQF
TRBD2,TRBV20-1,TRBJ2-1,SAHDGGGVPYNEQF
-,TRBV27,TRBJ2-6,ASSLLGPGANVLT
-,TRBV28,TRBJ1-2,ASSFGAGGYGYT
TRBD1,TRBV27,TRBJ2-5,ASSWGGQGKETQY
TRBD2,TRBV11-2,TRBJ2-5,ASSPLAGLQETQY
TRBD1,TRBV25-1,TRBJ2-1,ASSESTGGEQF
-,TRBV27,TRBJ1-1,ASSLSIQATEAF
-,TRBV2,TRBJ2-5,ASSDTSSQY
TRBD1,TRBV2,TRBJ2-7,ASSGNRGLDEQY
-,TRBV4-1,TRBJ2-7,ASGQDSLAPTYEQY
-,TRBV10-3,TRBJ2-3,AISERAGGTDTQY
TRBD1,TRBV4-1,TRBJ1-3,ASSQGQGFGNTIY
TRBD2,TRBV20-1,TRBJ2-7,SASRGSPGRAGGYEQY
-,TRBV27,TRBJ1-1,ASSFLGEAF
-,TRBV7-6,TRBJ2-3,ASSLEGSPRNTQY
TRBD1,TRBV10-3,TRBJ2-3,AISEFRQGDTDTQY
-,TRBV6-1,TRBJ2-1,ASSEAIGERGSVLKQF
-,TRBV20-1,TRBJ1-2,SARAGQGSYGYT
-,TRBV10-3,TRBJ2-1,AIKIGKNTNEQF
-,TRBV20-1,TRBJ2-5,SASRVVRETQY
-,TRBV5-8,-,ASATPYEQY
TRBD2,TRBV27,-,ASSPGTSGSRACEQY
TRBD1,TRBV20-1,TRBJ2-2,RARDRGDTGELF
-,TRBV12-3/TRBV12-4,-,ASSLGNRETQY
TRBD2,TRBV7-3,TRBJ2-5,ASSPGTSGGASQETQY
-,TRBV30,TRBJ1-1,AWSAIVGWGNTEAF
-,TRBV20-1,TRBJ2-3,SARTLVEVTDTQY
-,TRBV4-1,TRBJ1-5,ASSQVEDSSNQPQH
-,TRBV20-1,TRBJ1-2,SAGSRGRYGYT
TRBD2,TRBV5-1,TRBJ2-7,ASSLGGLAGGNYEQY